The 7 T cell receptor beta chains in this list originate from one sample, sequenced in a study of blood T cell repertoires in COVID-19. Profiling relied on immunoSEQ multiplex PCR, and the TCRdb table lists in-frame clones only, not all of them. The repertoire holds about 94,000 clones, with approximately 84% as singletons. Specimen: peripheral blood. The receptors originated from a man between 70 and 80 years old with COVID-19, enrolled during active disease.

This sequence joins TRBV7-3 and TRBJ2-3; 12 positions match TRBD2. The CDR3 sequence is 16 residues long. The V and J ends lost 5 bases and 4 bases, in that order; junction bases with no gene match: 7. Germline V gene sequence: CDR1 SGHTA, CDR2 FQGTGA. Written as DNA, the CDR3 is TGTGCCAGCAGCCGCGGGGCTAGCGGGGGGGCAGATACGCAGTATTTT. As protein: CASSRGASGGADTQYF. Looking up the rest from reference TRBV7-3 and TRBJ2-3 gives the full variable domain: GAGVSQTPSNKVTEKGKYVELRCDPISGHTALYWYRQSLGQGPEFLIYFQGTGAADDSGLPNDRFFAVRPEGSVSTLKIQRTERGDSAVYLCASSRGASGGADTQYFGPGTRLTVL.

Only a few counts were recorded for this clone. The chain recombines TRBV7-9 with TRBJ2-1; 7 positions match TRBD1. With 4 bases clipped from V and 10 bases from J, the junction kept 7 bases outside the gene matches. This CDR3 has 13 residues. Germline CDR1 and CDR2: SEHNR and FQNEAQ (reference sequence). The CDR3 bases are TGTGCCAGCAGCTCACAGGGGTTGAGGGAGCAGTTCTTC. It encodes CASSSQGLREQFF. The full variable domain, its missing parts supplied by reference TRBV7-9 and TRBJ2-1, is DTGVSQNPRHKITKRGQNVTFRCDPISEHNRLYWYRQTLGQGPEFLTYFQNEAQLEKSRLLSDRFSAERPKGSFSTLEIQRTEQGDSAMYLCASSSQGLREQFFGPGTRLTVL.

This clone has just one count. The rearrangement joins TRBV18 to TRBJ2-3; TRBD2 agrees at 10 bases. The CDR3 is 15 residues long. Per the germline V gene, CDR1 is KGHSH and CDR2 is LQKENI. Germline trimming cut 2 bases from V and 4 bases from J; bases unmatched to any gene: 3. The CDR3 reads CASSPASGRSDTQYF. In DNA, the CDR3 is TGTGCCAGCTCACCAGCTAGCGGGAGATCAGATACGCAGTATTTT.

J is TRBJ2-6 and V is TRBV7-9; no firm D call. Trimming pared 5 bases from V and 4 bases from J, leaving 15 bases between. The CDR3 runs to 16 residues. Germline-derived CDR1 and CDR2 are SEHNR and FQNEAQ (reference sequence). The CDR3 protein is CASSLLRTSGANVLTF. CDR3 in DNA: TGTGCCAGCAGCCTCCTTCGCACATCCGGGGCCAACGTCCTGACTTTC.

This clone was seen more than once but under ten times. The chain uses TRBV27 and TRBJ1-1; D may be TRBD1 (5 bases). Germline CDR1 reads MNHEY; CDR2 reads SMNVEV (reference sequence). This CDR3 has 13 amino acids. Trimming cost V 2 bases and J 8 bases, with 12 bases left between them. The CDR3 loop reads CASSLQGGREAFF. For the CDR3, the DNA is TGTGCCAGCAGTTTACAGGGAGGGAGGGAAGCTTTCTTT.

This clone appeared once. CDR3 coding DNA: TGCGCCAGCACCGGACTCATCCGGAGAGGAAACACCATATATTTT. Translating gives CASTGLIRRGNTIYF. The chain links TRBV10-2 to TRBJ1-3; D ambiguous. The CDR3 length is 15 residues. Germline V CDR1 and CDR2: WSHSY, SAAADI. Trimming shortened V by 7 bases and J by 4 bases, and 17 bases separated the two germline ends.

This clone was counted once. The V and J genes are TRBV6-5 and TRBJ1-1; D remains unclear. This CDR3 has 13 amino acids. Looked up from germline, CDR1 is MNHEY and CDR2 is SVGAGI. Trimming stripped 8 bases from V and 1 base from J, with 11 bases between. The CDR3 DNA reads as TGTGCCAGCGGTAGCGCTAGGAACACTGAAGCTTTCTTT. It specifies CASGSARNTEAFF.